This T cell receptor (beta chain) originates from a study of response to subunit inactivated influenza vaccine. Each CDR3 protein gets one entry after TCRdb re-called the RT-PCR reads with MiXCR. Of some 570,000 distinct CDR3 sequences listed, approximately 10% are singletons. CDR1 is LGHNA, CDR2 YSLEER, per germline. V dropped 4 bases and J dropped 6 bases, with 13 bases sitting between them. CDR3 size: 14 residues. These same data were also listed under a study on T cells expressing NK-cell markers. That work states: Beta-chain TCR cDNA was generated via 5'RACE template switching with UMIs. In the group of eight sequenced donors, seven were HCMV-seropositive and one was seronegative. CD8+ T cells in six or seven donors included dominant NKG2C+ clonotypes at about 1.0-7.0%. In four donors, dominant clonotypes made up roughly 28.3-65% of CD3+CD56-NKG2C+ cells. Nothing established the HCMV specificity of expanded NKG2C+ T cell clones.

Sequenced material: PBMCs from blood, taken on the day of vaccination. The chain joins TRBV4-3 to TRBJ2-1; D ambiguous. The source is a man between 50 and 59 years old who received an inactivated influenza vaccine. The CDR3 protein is CASSRDLTFNEQFF. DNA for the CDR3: TGCGCCAGCAGCCGAGACTTGACCTTCAATGAGCAGTTCTTC.